The 18 T cell receptor beta chains below all came from one sample that was sequenced in a study of somatic mutations in cytotoxic T cells in rheumatoid arthritis. TCRdb's copy holds only in-frame clones and misses some; the assay was immunoSEQ multiplex PCR. The sample lists approximately 13,000 clones; roughly 70% were seen once. Sequencing used CD8+ T cells sorted from blood. The origin of the receptors is a woman aged 40-49 years in good health.

V is TRBV18 and J is TRBJ1-5; 7 nucleotides align to TRBD1. Looked up from germline, CDR1 is KGHSH and CDR2 is LQKENI. The CDR3 contains 15 residues. V lost 2 bases and J lost 4; bases outside the gene matches: 5. In DNA form, the CDR3 reads TGTGCCAGCTCACCAGGGGACAGCCTGAATCAGCCCCAGCATTTT. It yields the protein CASSPGDSLNQPQHF. The whole variable domain, filled in from reference TRBV18 and TRBJ1-5, reads NAGVMQNPRHLVRRRGQEARLRCSPMKGHSHVYWYRQLPEEGLKFMVYLQKENIIDESGMPKERFSAEFPKEGPSILRIQQVVRGDSAAYFCASSPGDSLNQPQHFGDGTRLSIL.

The rearrangement uses TRBV5-8 and TRBJ1-4, with D unclear. CDR3 size: 15 residues. Germline CDR1 reads SGHTS; CDR2 reads YDEGEE. V dropped 7 bases and J dropped 3 bases, with 16 bases sitting between them. DNA of the CDR3: TGTGCCAGCTCCTTAGGGCAGGCCTCTAATGAAAAACTGTTTTTT. Its protein product is CASSLGQASNEKLFF.

This clone was detected only once. The rearrangement joins TRBV10-1 to TRBJ2-2; tentatively, D is TRBD2 (5 bases). The CDR3 totals 16 residues. The germline V and J ends were trimmed by 2 bases and 2 bases, with 12 bases remaining between them. Germline CDR1 reads WNHNN; CDR2 reads SYGVQD (reference sequence). In DNA form, the CDR3 reads TGCGCCAGCAGTGAGCGTCAACGGGATAACACCGGGGAGCTGTTTTTT. Protein: CASSERQRDNTGELFF.

This sequence joins TRBV27 and TRBJ2-1; 11 positions match TRBD2. V lost 6 bases and J lost 5; bases outside the gene matches: 6. The CDR3 contains 15 residues. Looked up from germline, CDR1 is MNHEY and CDR2 is SMNVEV (reference sequence). CDR3 coding DNA: TGTGCCAGCAGGCCAGGGACTAGCGGACACAATGAGCAGTTCTTC. This codes for CASRPGTSGHNEQFF.

By its share, this clone is large (0.1 to 1%). This rearrangement joins TRBV14 to TRBJ1-1; TRBD1 might be the D (5 bases). There are 13 residues in the CDR3. CDR1 and CDR2 (germline): SGHDN, FVKESK. Trimming cost V 1 base and J 4 bases, with 7 bases left between them. The CDR3 here is CASSQGGATEAFF. The CDR3 DNA reads TGTGCCAGCAGCCAAGGAGGGGCCACTGAAGCTTTCTTT.

This clone was counted between two and nine times. V usage is TRBV5-1 and J usage is TRBJ1-1, with TRBD1 identical over 10 bases. V dropped 3 bases and J dropped 2; count of bases not matched to a gene: 7. There are 16 residues in the CDR3. Germline V gene data show CDR1 as SGHRS and CDR2 as YFSETQ. In nucleotides, the CDR3 is TGCGCCAGCAGCTCCGGGACAGGGGCTCTCAACACTGAAGCTTTCTTT. Translation gives CASSSGTGALNTEAFF.

This clone was observed a single time. The chain uses TRBV14 and TRBJ2-3; D is undetermined. CDR3 length equals 13 residues. CDR1 and CDR2 from the germline V gene are SGHDN and FVKESK. Trimming stripped 3 bases from V and 2 bases from J, with 6 bases between. The CDR3 sequence: CASSQYITDTQYF. CDR3 coding DNA: TGTGCCAGCAGCCAGTATATCACAGATACGCAGTATTTT.

This clone was detected only once. The rearrangement links TRBV7-9 to TRBJ1-1; D may be TRBD1 (5 bases). The CDR3 has 14 amino acids. Germline V gene lookup returns CDR1 SEHNR and CDR2 FQNEAQ (reference sequence). Trimming stripped 4 bases from V and 4 bases from J, with 13 bases between. CDR3 residues: CASSSPWGGTEAFF. DNA of the CDR3: TGTGCCAGCAGCTCGCCCTGGGGGGGCACTGAAGCTTTCTTT.

This sequence joins TRBV27 and TRBJ1-5; D is perhaps TRBD1 (5 bases). There are 13 residues in the CDR3. V was clipped by 4 bases and J by 1 base, with 5 bases between them. Germline CDR1 MNHEY, CDR2 SMNVEV (reference sequence). The CDR3 DNA is TGTGCCAGCAGTTGGGGCAGCAATCAGCCCCAGCATTTT. Its protein is CASSWGSNQPQHF.

V is TRBV7-9 and J is TRBJ1-5, with D hard to call. CDR3 length equals 13 residues. CDR1 is SEHNR and CDR2 is FQNEAQ in the germline V gene (reference sequence). V lost 5 bases and J lost 3, with 8 bases in between. CDR3 nucleotide sequence: TGTGCCAGCAGCCTCGGCACCAATCAGCCCCAGCATTTT. This codes for CASSLGTNQPQHF.

The chain employs TRBV5-6 and TRBJ2-7; 7 bases fit TRBD1. The germline V gene encodes CDR1 SGHDT and CDR2 YYEEEE. The CDR3 covers 17 residues. V was clipped by 4 bases and J by 4 bases; unmatched bases: 17. The CDR3: CASSPQSSQGVVYEQYF. The CDR3 DNA reads as TGTGCCAGCAGCCCCCAGTCATCGCAGGGGGTGGTATACGAGCAGTACTTC.

This chain joins TRBV7-2 and TRBJ2-3; 9 nucleotides align to TRBD2. The germline V gene has CDR1 SGHTA and CDR2 FQGNSA. This CDR3 comprises 17 residues. Losses at the gene ends were 3 bases for V and 0 bases for J; bases not matched to a gene: 7. CDR3 protein: CASSFGASGTSTDTQYF. CDR3 nucleotides: TGTGCCAGCAGCTTTGGTGCTAGCGGGACTAGCACAGATACGCAGTATTTT.

Remarks on this clone: An end of the junction differs from the germline gene, which may be a read error. The chain carries TRBV6-1 and TRBJ2-7; no firm D call. CDR3 size: 14 residues. Germline V gives CDR1 MNHNS, CDR2 SASEGT. CDR3 residues: CASSEGMQAYEQYF. Written as DNA, the CDR3 is TGTGCCAGCAGCGAAGGCATGCAAGCCTACGAGCAGTACTTC.

V and J are TRBV2 and TRBJ1-5; D not resolved. The V and J ends lost 7 bases and 4 bases respectively, with 17 bases between them. Germline CDR1 reads SNHLY; CDR2 reads FYNNEI. The length of the CDR3 is 15 residues. The CDR3 nucleotides read TGTGCCAGCATTGAGCTTCGGCCAAAGAATCAGCCCCAGCATTTT. Amino acids: CASIELRPKNQPQHF.

The chain employs TRBV4-1 and TRBJ1-4; 9 bases agree with TRBD1. Germline V gene data show CDR1 as MGHRA and CDR2 as YSYEKL. This CDR3 spans 15 amino acids. The J segment lost 6 bases and the V segment lost 1 base, leaving 3 bases of the junction unmatched. CDR3 region: CASSQVWTGDEKLFF. CDR3 DNA: TGCGCCAGCAGCCAAGTTTGGACAGGGGATGAAAAACTGTTTTTT.

This clone was found a few times. The rearrangement links TRBV2 to TRBJ2-1, with D uncertain. CDR1 is SNHLY, CDR2 FYNNEI, per germline. Deletions cut 3 bases from V and 1 base from J, with 10 bases between. This CDR3 spans 15 amino acids. The CDR3 region is CASSDKGLSYNEQFF. CDR3 nucleotides: TGTGCCAGCAGTGACAAAGGGTTATCCTACAATGAGCAGTTCTTC.

This clone came up a few times. The gene calls are TRBV5-5 and TRBJ2-7; perhaps TRBD2 as D (5 bases). The ends were cut back, 4 bases at V and 2 bases at J, with 10 bases in the middle. Germline V gives CDR1 SGHKS, CDR2 YYEKEE (reference sequence). The CDR3 spans 13 residues. In DNA, the CDR3 is TGTGCCAGCAGCCTTCGGGAAGCCTACGAGCAGTACTTC. Protein product: CASSLREAYEQYF.

The chain joins TRBV11-3 to TRBJ2-2; 11 bases map to TRBD1. Trimming took 5 bases from V and 3 from J; bases not matched to a gene: 2. The CDR3 is made up of 15 amino acids. Germline CDR1 and CDR2: SGHNT and YENEEA. DNA of the CDR3: TGTGCCAGCAGCGAGGGACAGGGGGACACCGGGGAGCTGTTTTTT. Its translation: CASSEGQGDTGELFF.